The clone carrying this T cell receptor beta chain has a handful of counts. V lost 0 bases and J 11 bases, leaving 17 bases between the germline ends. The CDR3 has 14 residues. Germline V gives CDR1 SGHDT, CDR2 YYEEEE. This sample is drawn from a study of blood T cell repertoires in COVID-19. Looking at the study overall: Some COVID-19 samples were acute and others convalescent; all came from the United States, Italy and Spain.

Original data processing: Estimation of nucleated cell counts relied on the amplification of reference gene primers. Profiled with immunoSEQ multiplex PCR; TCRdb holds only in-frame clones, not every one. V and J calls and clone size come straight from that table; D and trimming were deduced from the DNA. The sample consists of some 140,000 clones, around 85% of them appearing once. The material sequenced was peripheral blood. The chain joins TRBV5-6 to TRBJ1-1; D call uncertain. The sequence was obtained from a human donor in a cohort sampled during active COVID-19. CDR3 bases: TGTGCCAGCAGCTTGGCCTCTTCTGACGGAGGCGCTTTCTTT. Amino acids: CASSLASSDGGAFF.